These T cell receptor beta chains were read from a single sample in a study of regulatory T cells in long-lasting Graves disease. Using its own MiXCR run on the multiplex PCR reads, TCRdb lists one record per CDR3 protein. The table shows about 400,000 distinct CDR3 sequences, with about 17% occurring only once. These data also featured in a second study, about T cells in Graves' hyperthyroidism and ophthalmopathy.

This specimen was peripheral blood mononuclear cells (PBMCs), taken at new diagnosis, from a patient treated with antithyroid drugs. These receptors came from a woman younger than 30 with Graves disease. Each CDR3 is given with its conserved first and last residue. D genes are given only for firm matches. Size is omitted from some rows. Given values are once, few, many or a class for expanded clones.

j_call d_call clone_size v_call cdr3_aa cdr3_nt
TRBJ2-2 NA many TRBV7-3 CASSLSLGGDTGELFF TGTGCCAGCAGCTTATCTTTGGGGGGTGACACCGGGGAGCTGTTTTTT
TRBJ1-1 TRBD1 many TRBV10-3 CAISDDRAGNTEAFF TGTGCCATCAGTGATGACAGGGCAGGGAACACTGAAGCTTTCTTT
TRBJ1-2 TRBD1 many TRBV28 CASRPGGNYGYTF TGTGCCAGCAGGCCAGGGGGGAACTATGGCTACACCTTC
TRBJ2-5 TRBD2 many TRBV20-1 CSAVRLGLAFQETQYF TGCAGTGCAGTCCGTCTAGGACTAGCGTTCCAAGAGACCCAGTACTTC
TRBJ2-7 NA NA TRBV28 CASRVGRQRSWDEQYF TGTGCCAGCAGGGTGGGACGACAACGGTCTTGGGACGAGCAGTACTTC
TRBJ2-2 NA many TRBV2 CASSERRGEIAGELFF TGTGCCAGCAGTGAACGCAGGGGTGAAATAGCCGGGGAGCTGTTTTTT
TRBJ2-5 NA NA TRBV9 CASSASSAGETLYF TGTGCCAGCAGCGCCTCTAGCGCAGGAGAGACCCTGTACTTC
TRBJ2-5 NA many TRBV6-5 CASSYPHQETQYF TGTGCCAGCAGTTACCCCCACCAAGAGACCCAGTACTTC
TRBJ2-1 TRBD2 many TRBV20-1 CSASGTSGGADEQFF TGCAGTGCTAGTGGGACTAGCGGGGGGGCCGATGAGCAGTTCTTC
TRBJ1-2 NA many TRBV7-2 CASSSNGGYTF TGTGCCAGCAGCTCGAATGGTGGCTACACCTTC
TRBJ1-2 NA many TRBV12-3/TRBV12-4 CASSSWGGGDGYTF TGTGCCAGCAGTTCATGGGGGGGAGGCGATGGCTACACCTTC
TRBJ2-1 NA many TRBV2 CASTTLRARLGEEQFF TGTGCCAGCACAACCTTGCGAGCCCGGTTGGGAGAGGAGCAGTTCTTC
TRBJ2-1 TRBD2 few TRBV10-3 CAISPGSGGSREQFF TGTGCCATCAGCCCTGGGAGCGGGGGATCTAGGGAGCAGTTCTTC
TRBJ2-5 NA many TRBV5-1 CASSFGRIESKVETQYF TGCGCCAGCAGCTTTGGAAGGATCGAGTCAAAGGTGGAGACCCAGTACTTC
TRBJ1-2 TRBD1 few TRBV20-1 CSARDLLGGGYGYTF TGCAGTGCTAGAGATCTGCTAGGGGGCGGCTATGGCTACACCTTC
TRBJ1-4 NA few TRBV20-1 CSASSQGNEKLFF TGCAGTGCTAGTTCCCAGGGTAACGAAAAACTGTTTTTT
TRBJ1-1 NA many TRBV12-3/TRBV12-4 CASSLRGVDTEAFF TGTGCCAGCAGTTTGAGGGGGGTGGACACTGAAGCTTTCTTT
TRBJ2-7 TRBD2 many TRBV3-1 CASSRGLAGNEQYF TGTGCCAGCAGCCGGGGACTAGCGGGGAACGAGCAGTACTTC
TRBJ2-2 TRBD2 NA TRBV9 CASSRGLAGVNTGELFF TGTGCCAGCAGCCGAGGACTAGCGGGAGTTAACACCGGGGAGCTGTTTTTT
TRBJ1-1 NA many TRBV6-5 CASSYSVDGRTGRNTEAFF TGTGCCAGCAGTTACTCAGTCGACGGTCGGACGGGCAGGAACACTGAAGCTTTCTTT
TRBJ1-4 NA NA TRBV5-1 CASGSSGSSYEKLFF TGCGCCAGCGGCTCGTCAGGGTCGTCGTATGAAAAACTGTTTTTT
TRBJ2-3 TRBD2 NA TRBV20-1 CSAIGTSGSTDTQYF TGCAGTGCTATCGGGACTAGCGGGAGCACAGATACGCAGTATTTT
TRBJ1-2 NA many TRBV20-1 CSAREEADYGYTF TGCAGTGCTAGAGAAGAAGCGGACTATGGCTACACCTTC
TRBJ2-7 NA many TRBV12-3/TRBV12-4 CASSQGTNEQYF TGTGCCAGCAGTCAGGGTACTAACGAGCAGTACTTC
TRBJ1-4 TRBD1 NA TRBV7-8 CASSSRGDDNEKLFF TGTGCCAGCAGCTCCAGGGGGGATGATAATGAAAAACTGTTTTTT